The TCR beta chain under discussion was sequenced for a study of OX40 agonist ivuxolimab in advanced cancers. The study in broad terms: Ivuxolimab, which targeted the costimulatory receptor OX40 (CD134), was an agonistic, fully human IgG2 monoclonal antibody. The paper describes the monotherapy dose-escalation part (N of about 52 patients) of the phase I trial of ivuxolimab. The purpose of peripheral TCRbeta sequencing was to test whether ivuxolimab changed TCR sequence diversity and led to clonal T-cell expansion. The dose-escalation cohort was roughly 83% male with a mean age of approximately 60 years, ranging from roughly 20 to 80. Of the approximately 53 patients in dose escalation, about 20 had hepatocellular carcinoma, about 15 had melanoma, 9 had renal cell carcinoma and 9 had head and neck cancer. Patients were allowed to have had prior anti-PD-1, anti-PD-L1 or anti-CTLA-4 therapy, and roughly 40% of the dose-escalation patients had previously received checkpoint inhibitors. Three dose-escalation patients achieved partial responses, one with hepatocellular carcinoma and two with cutaneous melanoma. Intravenous ivuxolimab was administered to patients every 2 weeks at six dose levels: 0.01, 0.1, 0.3, 1.5, 3 and 10 mg/kg. Overall study results and their limits: Low levels of normalized T-cell clonal expansion were also seen in some nonresponding patients. Partial responders in the 0.1-3.0 mg/kg groups had among the lowest normalized peripheral clonal expansion, especially among CD8+ T cells. Antigen specificity was not determined for the clonally expanded peripheral T cells. After ivuxolimab, CD8+ T cells had more expanded clones than CD4+ T cells on average. At doses of 0.1 to 3.0 mg/kg, clonal expansion of both CD4+ and CD8+ blood T cells was observed from baseline to week 6.

To sequence the TCRbeta CDR3 region, genomic DNA was isolated from the sorted cells. TCRbeta CDR3 regions were sequenced using the immunoSEQ Assay. The immuneACCESS repertoire file appears here via TCRdb, limited to in-frame rearrangements. These files lack a portion of the clones; in checked studies, under half of the deficit traces to unresolved V genes, and the cause of the others is not known. The table for this sample lists about 81,000 clones; 80% to 90% of them were counted only once. The ten largest make up 5.5% to 8.5% of the sample. The trial excluded patients who had a history of autoimmune disease or were on systemic immunosuppression. Peripheral blood for TCR sequencing was drawn from every dose cohort at baseline, at cycle 4 day 1 and at cycle 7 day 1. The samples were drawn from a first-in-human, open-label, multicenter phase I dose-escalation trial of ivuxolimab. Adults with locally advanced or metastatic melanoma, renal cell carcinoma, hepatocellular carcinoma or head and neck squamous cell carcinoma were enrolled in the trial. Before TCR sequencing, CD4+ and CD8+ T cells were separately sorted from peripheral blood.

Comment on this clone: Its antigen remains unidentified. No base-level quality is on record; no much larger clone is a single base apart.

In the germline V gene (reference sequence), CDR1 corresponds to MNHEY and CDR2 to SMNVEV. The CDR3 spans 15 residues, from the cysteine through the phenylalanine. CDR3 DNA is the only sequence kept; it has 45 bases, read in frame from the first base. V sheds 0 bases and J sheds 1 base, leaving 9 bases between their ends. Sequenced here: CD4+ or CD8+ T cells sorted from blood, sampled in a trial of the OX40 agonist ivuxolimab. The receptor's source is an adult with an advanced solid tumor such as melanoma, head and neck, liver or kidney cancer. The rearrangement combines TRBV27 with TRBJ1-1; TRBD1 might be the D gene, on 6 matching bases. The CDR3 region: CASSLSAGENTEAFF. DNA sequence: TGTGCCAGCAGTTTATCCGCAGGGGAGAACACTGAAGCTTTCTTT.